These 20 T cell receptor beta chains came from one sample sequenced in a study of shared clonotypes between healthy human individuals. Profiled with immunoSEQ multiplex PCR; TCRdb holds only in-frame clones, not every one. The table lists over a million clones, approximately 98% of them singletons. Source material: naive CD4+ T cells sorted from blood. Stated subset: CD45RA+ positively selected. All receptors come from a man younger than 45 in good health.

CDR3 coding DNA: TGCGCCAGCAGTCATCCTTTTGGGGACCAGTCGAGTGAAAAACTGTTTTTT. It yields the protein CASSHPFGDQSSEKLFF. The chain links TRBV23-1 to TRBJ1-4, with D maybe TRBD1 (5 bases). TRBV23-1 is flagged as an ORF with uncertain function. Trimming removed 3 bases at V and 7 bases at J, with 21 bases between. The CDR3 covers 17 residues.

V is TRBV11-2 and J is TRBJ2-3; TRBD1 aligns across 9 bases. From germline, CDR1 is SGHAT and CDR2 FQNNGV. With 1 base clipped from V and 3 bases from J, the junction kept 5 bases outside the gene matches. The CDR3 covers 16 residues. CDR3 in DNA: TGTGCCAGCAGCTTAGGGTGGGACAGGGCGACAGATACGCAGTATTTT. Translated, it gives CASSLGWDRATDTQYF.

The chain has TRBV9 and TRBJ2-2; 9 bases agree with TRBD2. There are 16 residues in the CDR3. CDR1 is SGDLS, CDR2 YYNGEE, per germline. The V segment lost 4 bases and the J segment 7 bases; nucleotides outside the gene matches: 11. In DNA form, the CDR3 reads TGTGCCAGCAGCCCAGGCCTAGCGGGACGGGGCGGGGAGCTGTTTTTT. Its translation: CASSPGLAGRGGELFF.

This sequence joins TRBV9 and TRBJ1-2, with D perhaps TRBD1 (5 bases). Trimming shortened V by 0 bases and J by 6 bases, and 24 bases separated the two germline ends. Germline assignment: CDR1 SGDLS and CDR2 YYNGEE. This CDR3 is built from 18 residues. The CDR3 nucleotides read TGTGCCAGCAGCGTAGGAGGGGCAGGCGGCCGGCTAGTAGATGGCTACACCTTC. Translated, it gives CASSVGGAGGRLVDGYTF.

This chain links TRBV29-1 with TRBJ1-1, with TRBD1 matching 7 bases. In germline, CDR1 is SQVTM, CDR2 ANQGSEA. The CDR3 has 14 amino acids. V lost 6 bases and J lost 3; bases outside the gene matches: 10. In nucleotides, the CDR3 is TGCAGCGTGGCGTTACAGGGGTTTGACACTGAAGCTTTCTTT. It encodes CSVALQGFDTEAFF. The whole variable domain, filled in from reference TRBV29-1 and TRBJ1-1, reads SAVISQKPSRDICQRGTSLTIQCQVDSQVTMMFWYRQQPGQSLTLIATANQGSEATYESGFVIDKFPISRPNLTFSTLTVSNMSPEDSSIYLCSVALQGFDTEAFFGQGTRLTVV.

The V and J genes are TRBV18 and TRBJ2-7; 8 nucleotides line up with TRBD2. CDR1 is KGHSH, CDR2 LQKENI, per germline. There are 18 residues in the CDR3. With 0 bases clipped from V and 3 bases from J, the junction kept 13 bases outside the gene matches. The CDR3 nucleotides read TGTGCCAGCTCACCACCGGGCGGCTTCGCGGGAGGTGTCTACGAGCAGTACTTC. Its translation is CASSPPGGFAGGVYEQYF.

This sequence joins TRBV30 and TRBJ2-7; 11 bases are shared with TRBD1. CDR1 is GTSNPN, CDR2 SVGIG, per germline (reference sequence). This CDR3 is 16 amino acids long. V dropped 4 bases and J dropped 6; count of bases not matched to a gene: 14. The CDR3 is CAWKRPHGQGAGEQYF. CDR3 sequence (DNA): TGTGCCTGGAAAAGACCCCATGGACAGGGGGCGGGCGAGCAGTACTTC.

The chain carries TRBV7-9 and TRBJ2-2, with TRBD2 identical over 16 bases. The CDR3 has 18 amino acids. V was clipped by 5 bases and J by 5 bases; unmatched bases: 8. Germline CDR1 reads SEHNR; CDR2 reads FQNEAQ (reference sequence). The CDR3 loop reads CASSPKGLAGGATGELFF. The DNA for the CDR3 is TGTGCCAGCAGCCCTAAGGGACTAGCGGGAGGGGCGACCGGGGAGCTGTTTTTT.

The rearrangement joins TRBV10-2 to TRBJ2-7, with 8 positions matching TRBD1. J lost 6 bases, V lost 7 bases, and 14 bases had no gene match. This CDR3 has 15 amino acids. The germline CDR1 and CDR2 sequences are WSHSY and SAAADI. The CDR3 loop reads CASNFPGTGIGEQYF. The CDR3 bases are TGCGCCAGCAATTTTCCCGGGACAGGAATTGGCGAGCAGTACTTC.

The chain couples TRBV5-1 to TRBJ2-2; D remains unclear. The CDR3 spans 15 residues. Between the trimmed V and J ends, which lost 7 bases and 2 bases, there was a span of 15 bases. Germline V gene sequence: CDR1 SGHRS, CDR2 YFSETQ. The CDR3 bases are TGCGCCAGCGGGCGATCCAGACTCAACACCGGGGAGCTGTTTTTT. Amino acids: CASGRSRLNTGELFF.

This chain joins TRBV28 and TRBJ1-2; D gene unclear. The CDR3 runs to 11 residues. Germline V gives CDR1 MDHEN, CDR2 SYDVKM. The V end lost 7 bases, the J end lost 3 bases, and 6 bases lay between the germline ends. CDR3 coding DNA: TGTGCCAGCAACATGTACTATGGCTACACCTTC. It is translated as CASNMYYGYTF.

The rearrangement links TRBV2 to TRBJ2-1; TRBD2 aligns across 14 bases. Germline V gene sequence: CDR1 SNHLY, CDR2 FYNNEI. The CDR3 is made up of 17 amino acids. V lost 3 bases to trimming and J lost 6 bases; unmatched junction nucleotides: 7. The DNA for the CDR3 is TGTGCCAGCAGTGAGGGGACTAGCGGGAGAAAGGGCAATGAGCAGTTCTTC. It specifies CASSEGTSGRKGNEQFF.

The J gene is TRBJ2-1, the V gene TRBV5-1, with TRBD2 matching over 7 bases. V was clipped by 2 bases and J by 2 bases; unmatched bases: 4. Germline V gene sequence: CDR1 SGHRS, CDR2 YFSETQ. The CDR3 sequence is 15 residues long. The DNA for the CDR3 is TGCGCCAGCAGCTTTGAACTAGCGACCTACAATGAGCAGTTCTTC. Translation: CASSFELATYNEQFF.

The CDR3 here is CASSRPGQGFHEQYF. Here the CDR3 DNA reads TGTGCCAGCAGTAGGCCGGGACAGGGATTCCACGAGCAGTACTTC. The chain employs TRBV28 and TRBJ2-7; 9 positions agree with TRBD1. This CDR3 is built from 15 residues. Germline trimming cut 5 bases from V and 5 bases from J; bases unmatched to any gene: 10. Per germline, CDR1 MDHEN and CDR2 SYDVKM.

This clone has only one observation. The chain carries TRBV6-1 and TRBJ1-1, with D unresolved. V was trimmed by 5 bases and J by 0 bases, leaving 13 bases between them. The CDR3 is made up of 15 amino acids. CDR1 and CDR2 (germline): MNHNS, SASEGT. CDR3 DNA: TGTGCCAGCAGTCCCCGCCGAGTCGTGAACACTGAAGCTTTCTTT. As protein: CASSPRRVVNTEAFF.

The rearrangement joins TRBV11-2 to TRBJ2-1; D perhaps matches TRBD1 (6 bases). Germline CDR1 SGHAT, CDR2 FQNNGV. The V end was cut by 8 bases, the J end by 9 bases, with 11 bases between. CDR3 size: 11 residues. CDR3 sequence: CASHRGGEQFF. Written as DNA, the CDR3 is TGTGCCAGCCATAGAGGGGGTGAGCAGTTCTTC.

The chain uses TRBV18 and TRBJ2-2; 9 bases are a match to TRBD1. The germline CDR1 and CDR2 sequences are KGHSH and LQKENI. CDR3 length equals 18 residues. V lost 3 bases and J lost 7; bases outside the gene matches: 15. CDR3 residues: CASSPYGQGIGKGGELFF. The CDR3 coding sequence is TGTGCCAGCTCACCCTACGGACAGGGGATCGGGAAAGGCGGGGAGCTGTTTTTT.

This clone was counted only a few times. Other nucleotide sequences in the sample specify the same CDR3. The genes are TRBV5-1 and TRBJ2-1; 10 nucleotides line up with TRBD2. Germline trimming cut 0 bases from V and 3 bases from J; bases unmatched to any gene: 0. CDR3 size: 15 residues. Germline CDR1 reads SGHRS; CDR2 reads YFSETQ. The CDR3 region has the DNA TGCGCCAGCAGCTTGGGACTAGCGGGCTACAATGAGCAGTTCTTC. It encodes CASSLGLAGYNEQFF.

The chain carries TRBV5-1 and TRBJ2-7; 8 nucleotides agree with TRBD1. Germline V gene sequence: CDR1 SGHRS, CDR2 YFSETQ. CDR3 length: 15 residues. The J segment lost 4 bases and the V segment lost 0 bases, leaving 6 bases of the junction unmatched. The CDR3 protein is CASSLAQGAFYEQYF. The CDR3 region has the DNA TGCGCCAGCAGCTTGGCGCAGGGGGCTTTTTACGAGCAGTACTTC.

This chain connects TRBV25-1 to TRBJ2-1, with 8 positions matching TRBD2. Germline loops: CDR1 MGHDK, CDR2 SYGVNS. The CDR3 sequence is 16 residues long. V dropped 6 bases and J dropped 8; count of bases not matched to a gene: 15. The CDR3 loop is CASRPKREGGFDEQFF. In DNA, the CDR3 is TGTGCCAGCAGGCCCAAACGGGAGGGTGGCTTCGATGAGCAGTTCTTC.